This record concerns one T cell receptor (beta chain) sequence. The sample comes from a study of blood T cell repertoires in COVID-19. V was shortened by 5 bases and J by 5 bases, with 18 bases between the two germline ends. The CDR3 sequence is 15 residues long. CDR1 is MNHEY and CDR2 is SVGAGI in the germline V gene. In the authors' methods: From reference gene primer amplification, estimates of nucleated cell counts were derived. Method: immunoSEQ multiplex PCR; TCRdb's copy keeps in-frame clones and lacks some. V, J and clone size derive from that table, while D and trimming were established from the DNA sequence. The data hold tens of thousands of clones, with more than 90% observed a single time.

This chain links TRBV6-5 with TRBJ2-5; a possible D gene is TRBD1 (5 bases). Sequencing was performed on peripheral blood. The sequence came from a middle-aged man with acute or convalescent COVID-19. CDR3 in amino acids: CASSRRGRLGETQYF. As DNA, the CDR3 is TGTGCCAGCAGTAGAAGGGGTCGGTTGGGTGAGACCCAGTACTTC.